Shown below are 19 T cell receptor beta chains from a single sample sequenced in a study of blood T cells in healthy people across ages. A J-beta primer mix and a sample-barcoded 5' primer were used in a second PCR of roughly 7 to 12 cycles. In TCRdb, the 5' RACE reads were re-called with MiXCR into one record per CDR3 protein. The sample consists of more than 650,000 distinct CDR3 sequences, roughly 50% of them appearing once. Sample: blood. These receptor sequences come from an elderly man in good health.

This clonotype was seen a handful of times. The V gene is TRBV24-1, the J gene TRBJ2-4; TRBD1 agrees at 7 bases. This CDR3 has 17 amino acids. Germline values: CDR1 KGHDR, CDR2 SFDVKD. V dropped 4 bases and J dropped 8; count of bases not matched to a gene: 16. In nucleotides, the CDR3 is TGTGCCACCAGTGAAACCACGGGACAGAACGAAAGGCACATTCAGTACTTC. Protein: CATSETTGQNERHIQYF.

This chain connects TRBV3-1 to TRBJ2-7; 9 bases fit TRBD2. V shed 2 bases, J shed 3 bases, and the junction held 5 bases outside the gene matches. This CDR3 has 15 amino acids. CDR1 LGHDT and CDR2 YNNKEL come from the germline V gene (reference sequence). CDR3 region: CASSQLAGANYEQYF. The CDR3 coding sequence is TGTGCCAGCAGCCAATTAGCGGGAGCAAACTACGAGCAGTACTTC.

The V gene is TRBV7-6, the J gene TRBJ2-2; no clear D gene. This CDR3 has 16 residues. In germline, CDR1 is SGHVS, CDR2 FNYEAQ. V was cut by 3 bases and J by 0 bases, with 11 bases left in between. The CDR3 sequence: CASSLVSAPNTGELFF. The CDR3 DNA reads TGTGCCAGCAGCTTGGTCAGTGCCCCGAACACCGGGGAGCTGTTTTTT. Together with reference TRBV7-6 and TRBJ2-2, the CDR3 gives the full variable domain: GAGVSQSPRYKVTKRGQDVALRCDPISGHVSLYWYRQALGQGPEFLTYFNYEAQQDKSGLPNDRFSAERPEGSISTLTIQRTEQRDSAMYRCASSLVSAPNTGELFFGEGSRLTVL.

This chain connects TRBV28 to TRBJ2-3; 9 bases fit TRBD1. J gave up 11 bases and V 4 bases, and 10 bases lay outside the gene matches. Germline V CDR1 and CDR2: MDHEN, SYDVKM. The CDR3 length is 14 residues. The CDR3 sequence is CASSSGQGRGEQYF. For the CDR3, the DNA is TGTGCCAGCAGTTCGGGACAGGGCAGGGGGGAGCAGTATTTT.

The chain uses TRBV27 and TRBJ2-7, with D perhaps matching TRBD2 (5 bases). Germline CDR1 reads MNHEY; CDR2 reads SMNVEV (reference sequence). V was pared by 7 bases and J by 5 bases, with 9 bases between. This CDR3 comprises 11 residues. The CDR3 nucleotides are TGTGCCAGCATGGCGGGTCACGAGCAGTACTTC. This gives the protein CASMAGHEQYF.

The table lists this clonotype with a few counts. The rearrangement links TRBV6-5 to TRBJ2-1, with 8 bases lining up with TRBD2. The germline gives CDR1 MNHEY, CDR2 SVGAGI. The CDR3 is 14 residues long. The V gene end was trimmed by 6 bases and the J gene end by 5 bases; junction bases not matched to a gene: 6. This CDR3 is CASSIGLAHNEQFF. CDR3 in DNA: TGTGCCAGCAGCATCGGACTAGCCCACAATGAGCAGTTCTTC.

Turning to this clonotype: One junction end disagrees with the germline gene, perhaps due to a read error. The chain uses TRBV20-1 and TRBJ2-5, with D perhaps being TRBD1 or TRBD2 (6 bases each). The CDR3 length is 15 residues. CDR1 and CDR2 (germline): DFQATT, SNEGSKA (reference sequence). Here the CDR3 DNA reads TGCAATGCTAGAAGGGGGGCGGACCTCCAAGAGACCCAGTACTTC. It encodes CNARRGADLQETQYF.

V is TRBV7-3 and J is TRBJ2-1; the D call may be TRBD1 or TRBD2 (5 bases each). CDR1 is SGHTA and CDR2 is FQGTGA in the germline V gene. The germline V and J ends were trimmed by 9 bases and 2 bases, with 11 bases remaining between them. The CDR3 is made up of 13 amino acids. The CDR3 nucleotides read TGTGCCAGACGGGGCTGGCCCTACAATGAGCAGTTCTTC. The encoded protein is CARRGWPYNEQFF.

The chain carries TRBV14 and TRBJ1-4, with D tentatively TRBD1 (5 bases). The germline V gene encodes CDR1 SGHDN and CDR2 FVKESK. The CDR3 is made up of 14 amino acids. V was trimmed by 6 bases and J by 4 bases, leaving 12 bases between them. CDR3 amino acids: CASRRGQNNEKLFF. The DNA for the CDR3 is TGTGCCAGCAGACGGGGCCAGAATAATGAAAAACTGTTTTTT.

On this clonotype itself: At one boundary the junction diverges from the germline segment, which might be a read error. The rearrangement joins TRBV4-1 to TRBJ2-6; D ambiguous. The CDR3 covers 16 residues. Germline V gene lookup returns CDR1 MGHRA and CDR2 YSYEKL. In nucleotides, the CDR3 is TGCGTCAGCAGCCAAGTAGGCCACTCTGGGGCCAACGTCCTGACTTTC. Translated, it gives CVSSQVGHSGANVLTF.

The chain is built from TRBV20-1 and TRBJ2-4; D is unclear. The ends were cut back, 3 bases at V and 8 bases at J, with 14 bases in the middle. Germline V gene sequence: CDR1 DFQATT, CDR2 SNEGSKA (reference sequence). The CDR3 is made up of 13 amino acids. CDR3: CSARSPNGDIQYF. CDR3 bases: TGCAGTGCTAGGAGTCCCAATGGGGACATTCAGTACTTC.

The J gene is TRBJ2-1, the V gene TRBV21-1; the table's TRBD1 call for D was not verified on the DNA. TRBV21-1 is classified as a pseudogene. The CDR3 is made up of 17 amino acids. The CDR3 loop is CASSKDGQLSSYNEQFF. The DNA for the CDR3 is TGTGCCAGCAGCAAAGACGGACAGTTAAGCTCCTACAATGAGCAGTTCTTC.

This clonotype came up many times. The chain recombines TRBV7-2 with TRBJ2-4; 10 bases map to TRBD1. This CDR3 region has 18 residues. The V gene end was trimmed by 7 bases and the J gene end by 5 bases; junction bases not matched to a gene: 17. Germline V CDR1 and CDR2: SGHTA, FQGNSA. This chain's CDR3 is CASNRGGQGVFKENIQYF. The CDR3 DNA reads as TGTGCCAGCAACAGGGGAGGACAGGGGGTTTTTAAGGAAAACATTCAGTACTTC.

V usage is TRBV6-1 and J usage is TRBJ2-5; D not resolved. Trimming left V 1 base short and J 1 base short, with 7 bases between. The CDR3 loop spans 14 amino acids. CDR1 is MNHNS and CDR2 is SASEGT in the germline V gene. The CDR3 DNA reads TGTGCCAGCAGTGAAGAGGTCCTCCAAGAGACCCAGTACTTC. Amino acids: CASSEEVLQETQYF.

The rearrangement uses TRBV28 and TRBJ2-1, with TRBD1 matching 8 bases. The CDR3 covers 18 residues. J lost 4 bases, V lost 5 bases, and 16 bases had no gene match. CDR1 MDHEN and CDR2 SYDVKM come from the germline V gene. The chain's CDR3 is CASSTTGARTEVYNEQFF. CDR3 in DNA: TGTGCCAGCAGTACGACAGGGGCCCGAACTGAGGTGTACAATGAGCAGTTCTTC. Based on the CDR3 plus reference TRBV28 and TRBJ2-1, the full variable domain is DVKVTQSSRYLVKRTGEKVFLECVQDMDHENMFWYRQDPGLGLRLIYFSYDVKMKEKGDIPEGYSVSREKKERFSLILESASTNQTSMYLCASSTTGARTEVYNEQFFGPGTRLTVL.

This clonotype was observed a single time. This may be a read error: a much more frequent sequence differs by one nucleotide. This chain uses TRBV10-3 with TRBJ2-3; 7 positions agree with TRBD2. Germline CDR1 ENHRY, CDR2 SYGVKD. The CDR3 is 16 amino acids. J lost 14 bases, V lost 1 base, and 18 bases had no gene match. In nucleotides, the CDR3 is TGTGCCATCAGTGAGTGGGGCGGGAGCGGGCACAGATGCGCGTATTTT. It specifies CAISEWGGSGHRCAYF.

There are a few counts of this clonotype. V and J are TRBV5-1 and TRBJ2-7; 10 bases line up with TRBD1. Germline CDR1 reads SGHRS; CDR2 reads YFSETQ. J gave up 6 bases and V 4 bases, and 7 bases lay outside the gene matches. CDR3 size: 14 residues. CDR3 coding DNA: TGCGCCAGCAGCCCTCAAGGGACAGGGGCCGAGCAGTACTTC. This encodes CASSPQGTGAEQYF. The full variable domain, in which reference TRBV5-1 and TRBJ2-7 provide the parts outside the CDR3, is KAGVTQTPRYLIKTRGQQVTLSCSPISGHRSVSWYQQTPGQGLQFLFEYFSETQRNKGNFPGRFSGRQFSNSRSEMNVSTLELGDSALYLCASSPQGTGAEQYFGPGTRLTVT.

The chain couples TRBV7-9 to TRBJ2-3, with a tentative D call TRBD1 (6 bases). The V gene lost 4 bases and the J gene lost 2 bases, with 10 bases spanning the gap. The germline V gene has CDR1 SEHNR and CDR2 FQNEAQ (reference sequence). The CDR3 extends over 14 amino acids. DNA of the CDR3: TGTGCCAGCAGCTCCAGGACAGTCACAGATACGCAGTATTTT. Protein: CASSSRTVTDTQYF.

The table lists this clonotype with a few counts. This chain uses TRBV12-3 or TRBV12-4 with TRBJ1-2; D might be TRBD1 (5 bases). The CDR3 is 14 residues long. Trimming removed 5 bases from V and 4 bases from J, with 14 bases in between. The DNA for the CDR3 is TGTGCCAGCAGTCGACAGACGGACGTCTATGGCTACACCTTC. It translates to CASSRQTDVYGYTF.